The clone carrying this T cell receptor beta chain turned up a few times. Sample-barcoded 5' priming and a J-beta primer mix drove a second PCR of roughly 6 to 12 cycles. TCRdb reanalysed the 5' RACE reads using MiXCR and keeps one entry per CDR3 protein. The table lists hundreds of thousands of distinct CDR3 sequences, roughly half of them singletons. Germline CDR1 is MGHRA and CDR2 is YSYEKL. The CDR3 spans 17 residues. The V and J ends lost 0 bases and 3 bases respectively, with 18 bases between them. This entry belongs to a study of blood T cells in healthy people across ages. The chain is built from TRBV4-1 and TRBJ2-7; D is perhaps TRBD1 (8 bases). The specimen sequenced was blood. This TCR derives from a woman aged 80 or over in good health. The CDR3 DNA reads TGCGCCAGCAGCCAAGAAAAGGGGGGGACAGGTAACTACGAGCAGTACTTC. Protein sequence: CASSQEKGGTGNYEQYF.